One T cell receptor (beta chain) is described in this entry. What it binds is unknown. The data stem from a study of T cells in narcolepsy. The data were produced by immunoSEQ multiplex PCR, yet TCRdb's version contains in-frame clones alone and is incomplete. This table has just under 30,000 clones, 70% to 90% appearing once. Germline CDR1 and CDR2: SGHAT and FQNNGV. The CDR3 consists of 15 residues. Trimming pared 0 bases from V and 8 bases from J, leaving 16 bases between. Findings of the study overall: Autoreactive HCRT-specific and TRIB2-specific clonotypes were marked in same-patient CSF-versus-blood CD4+ comparisons.

The TCR originated in a human donor in good health. The chain uses TRBV11-2 and TRBJ1-1, with D unresolved. The material sequenced was memory (CD45RA-) CD4+ T cells from blood. CDR3 coding DNA: TGTGCCAGCAGCTTAGAGGGATTTCAGAGTGAAGAAGCTTTCTTT. Amino acids: CASSLEGFQSEEAFF.